Listed below are T cell receptor beta chains from one sample, sequenced in a study of blood T cell repertoires in COVID-19. TCRdb keeps only in-frame clones here, not all; method: immunoSEQ multiplex PCR. Among fewer than 200,000 clones listed, about 88% were seen once. The source material was peripheral blood. These receptors originate from an older woman with COVID-19, enrolled during active disease. Both conserved end residues are part of each CDR3.

TRBV19	TRBJ1-2	CASSIGQGGYTF
TRBV6-5	TRBJ2-7	CASFSGSSYEQYF
TRBV5-8	TRBJ2-2	CASSFYRGTGELFF
TRBV5-1	TRBJ1-6	CASRSATDLASPLHF
TRBV6-5	TRBJ2-2	CASRAGSQGTGELFF
TRBV19	TRBJ1-3	CASSTTRGNTIYF
TRBV2	TRBJ2-7	CASSEILHYEQYF
TRBV19	TRBJ1-1	CASSEGVGTEAFF
TRBV12-5	TRBJ2-3	CASGYQREVRFTDTQYF
TRBV19	TRBJ1-5	CASKSTGGNQPQHF
TRBV6-6	TRBJ1-1	CASSWDIPRGEAFF
TRBV5-1	TRBJ1-2	CASSIGGEANYGYTF
TRBV5-1	TRBJ2-7	CASSLGGGATTYEQYF
TRBV7-8	TRBJ2-1	CASSGRTGLGNEQFF
TRBV7-3	TRBJ2-1	CASSLVVAGPNEQFF
TRBV6-1	TRBJ1-5	CASSDPPGQGMRQPQHF
TRBV6-1	TRBJ2-6	CASSGDRPRSGANVLTF
TRBV10-3	TRBJ1-6	CAISEQGVGSPLHF
TRBV18	TRBJ2-6	CASSPQTGLATGANVLTF
TRBV5-8	TRBJ2-1	CASSPGVRLADNEQFF
TRBV11-2	TRBJ2-7	CASRASESYEQYF
TRBV7-3	TRBJ1-1	CASSLTSTGHTEAFF
TRBV5-1	TRBJ1-2	CASSQLGQNNYGYTF
TRBV24-1	TRBJ2-1	CATSDSGTGYHEQFF
TRBV5-1	TRBJ1-2	CASSRAGGNYGYTF
TRBV20-1	TRBJ1-2	CSAVVQAGYTF
TRBV10-3	TRBJ1-2	CAIRETGVGSGYTF
TRBV19	TRBJ1-2	CASSMQGTNYGYTF
TRBV29-1	TRBJ1-2	CSAATGGLNGYTF
TRBV5-1	TRBJ1-1	CASSMGHENTEAFF
TRBV4-2	TRBJ1-5	CASSQDLAVPQPQHF
TRBV10-2	TRBJ2-2	CASSTSTGELFF
TRBV7-9	TRBJ1-3	CASSLDRGGTGNTIYF
TRBV9	TRBJ1-6	CASSGQQGAGNSPLHF
TRBV2	TRBJ1-1	CASSVRGTTEAFF
TRBV5-1	TRBJ1-6	CASSLPGESAPLHF
TRBV3-1/TRBV3-2	TRBJ2-5	CASQQGAAETQYF
TRBV11-2	TRBJ2-1	CASSPGLAGSISYNEQFF
TRBV18	TRBJ1-2	CASSQSGGDGYTF
TRBV24-1	TRBJ2-3	CATSVFGQHTDTQYF
TRBV10-3	TRBJ1-2	CAISEPGQANYGYTF
TRBV2	TRBJ2-7	CASSAGHGAYEQYF
TRBV2	TRBJ2-1	CASSRDRTYNEQFF
TRBV19	TRBJ1-5	CASSTTGTNQPQHF
TRBV6-5	TRBJ1-5	CASKNCRDSNQPQHF
TRBV7-2	TRBJ1-2	CASSLGQGPEGYTF